A selection of T cell receptor beta chains follows, all from one sample in a study of control samples from healthy donors and cancer patients. Generated by immunoSEQ multiplex PCR, the TCRdb table keeps only in-frame clones and is missing some. The table records roughly 90,000 clones, more than 85% of them present only once. The source material was blood. Every receptor here comes from a woman aged 25 to 39 in good health. CDR3s include the opening cysteine and the closing phenylalanine or tryptophan. The order of the fields is D gene, V gene, J gene, clone size, CDR3 protein, CDR3 DNA. The D gene is left open where the match is weak. Where a row states a size, it is once, few, many or the class of an expanded clone; other rows omit it.

d_gene: TRBD1; v_gene: TRBV10-3; j_gene: TRBJ2-2; abundance: once; CDR3aa: CAISAGGRSTGELFF; CDR3nt: TGTGCCATCAGTGCAGGGGGCAGAAGCACCGGGGAGCTGTTTTTT
d_gene: TRBD2; v_gene: TRBV5-6; j_gene: TRBJ2-1; abundance: .; CDR3aa: CASSLVGLAGNEQFF; CDR3nt: TGTGCCAGCAGCTTGGTAGGACTAGCGGGAAATGAGCAGTTCTTC
d_gene: TRBD1; v_gene: TRBV10-2; j_gene: TRBJ1-5; abundance: .; CDR3aa: CASSERDRGLNQPQHF; CDR3nt: TGCGCCAGCAGTGAACGGGACAGGGGACTCAATCAGCCCCAGCATTTT
d_gene: TRBD2; v_gene: TRBV9; j_gene: TRBJ2-1; abundance: .; CDR3aa: CASSAGLAAYNEQFF; CDR3nt: TGTGCCAGCAGCGCGGGACTAGCGGCCTACAATGAGCAGTTCTTC
d_gene: TRBD1; v_gene: TRBV7-3; j_gene: TRBJ2-3; abundance: .; CDR3aa: CASSRGQGARDTQYF; CDR3nt: TGTGCCAGCAGCCGAGGACAGGGGGCAAGAGATACGCAGTATTTT
d_gene: .; v_gene: TRBV18; j_gene: TRBJ2-3; abundance: .; CDR3aa: CASSPTGDTQYF; CDR3nt: TGTGCCAGCTCACCAACAGGGGATACGCAGTATTTT
d_gene: .; v_gene: TRBV28; j_gene: TRBJ1-5; abundance: .; CDR3aa: CASRQGNSQPQHF; CDR3nt: TGTGCCAGCCGCCAGGGTAACAGTCAGCCCCAGCATTTT
d_gene: .; v_gene: TRBV12-3/TRBV12-4; j_gene: TRBJ1-5; abundance: .; CDR3aa: CASKRSNQPQHF; CDR3nt: TGTGCCAGCAAACGAAGCAATCAGCCCCAGCATTTT
d_gene: .; v_gene: TRBV29-1; j_gene: TRBJ1-2; abundance: .; CDR3aa: CSVEDWGEREYGYTF; CDR3nt: TGCAGCGTTGAAGATTGGGGAGAGAGGGAGTATGGCTACACCTTC
d_gene: .; v_gene: TRBV5-1; j_gene: TRBJ1-1; abundance: .; CDR3aa: CASSLTPEAFF; CDR3nt: TGCGCCAGCAGCTTGACTCCCGAAGCTTTCTTT
d_gene: .; v_gene: TRBV2; j_gene: TRBJ2-3; abundance: .; CDR3aa: CASSEREADTQYF; CDR3nt: TGTGCCAGCAGTGAAAGGGAAGCAGATACGCAGTATTTT
d_gene: .; v_gene: TRBV4-1; j_gene: TRBJ2-7; abundance: .; CDR3aa: CASSQDYGRTYEQYF; CDR3nt: TGCGCCAGCAGCCAAGATTATGGACGGACCTACGAGCAGTACTTC
d_gene: .; v_gene: TRBV7-9; j_gene: TRBJ2-5; abundance: .; CDR3aa: CASSLAGGETQYF; CDR3nt: TGTGCCAGCAGCTTAGCCGGGGGAGAGACCCAGTACTTC
d_gene: .; v_gene: TRBV5-6; j_gene: TRBJ1-4; abundance: few; CDR3aa: CASSFGAGEKLFF; CDR3nt: TGTGCCAGCAGCTTTGGAGCCGGGGAAAAACTGTTTTTT
d_gene: TRBD1; v_gene: TRBV3-1/TRBV3-2; j_gene: TRBJ2-1; abundance: .; CDR3aa: CASSPTLGQLSSYNEQFF; CDR3nt: TGTGCCAGCAGCCCGACCCTGGGACAGCTAAGCTCCTACAATGAGCAGTTCTTC
d_gene: TRBD1; v_gene: TRBV3-1/TRBV3-2; j_gene: TRBJ2-7; abundance: .; CDR3aa: CASSHPRTGKYEQYF; CDR3nt: TGTGCCAGCAGCCACCCCCGGACAGGCAAATACGAGCAGTACTTC
d_gene: .; v_gene: TRBV4-1; j_gene: TRBJ1-6; abundance: .; CDR3aa: CASSQESGLVNSPLHF; CDR3nt: TGCGCCAGCAGCCAAGAGTCAGGCTTAGTAAACTCACCCCTCCACTTT
d_gene: .; v_gene: TRBV24-1; j_gene: TRBJ2-7; abundance: .; CDR3aa: CPRGGEQYF; CDR3nt: TGCCCCCGGGGTGGCGAGCAGTACTTC
d_gene: .; v_gene: TRBV29-1; j_gene: TRBJ1-1; abundance: .; CDR3aa: CSVGSGAGTEAFF; CDR3nt: TGCAGCGTTGGGTCAGGCGCGGGTACTGAAGCTTTCTTT
d_gene: .; v_gene: TRBV11-3; j_gene: TRBJ2-2; abundance: .; CDR3aa: CASSISFRIGASTGELFF; CDR3nt: TGTGCCAGCAGCATATCCTTCAGGATCGGGGCGAGCACCGGGGAGCTGTTTTTT
d_gene: .; v_gene: TRBV4-1; j_gene: TRBJ1-1; abundance: .; CDR3aa: CASSQDIEYTEAFF; CDR3nt: TGCGCCAGCAGCCAAGATATTGAGTACACTGAAGCTTTCTTT
d_gene: .; v_gene: TRBV11-3; j_gene: TRBJ2-1; abundance: .; CDR3aa: CASSLEVGGNEQFF; CDR3nt: TGTGCCAGCAGCTTAGAAGTTGGCGGGAATGAGCAGTTCTTC
d_gene: .; v_gene: TRBV9; j_gene: TRBJ2-1; abundance: once; CDR3aa: CASSVGRGRDIKFF; CDR3nt: TGTGCCAGCAGCGTAGGGAGGGGCCGGGACATTAAGTTCTTC
d_gene: .; v_gene: TRBV27; j_gene: TRBJ1-5; abundance: .; CDR3aa: CASSLSRGGNQPQHF; CDR3nt: TGTGCCAGCAGTTTATCCAGGGGCGGCAATCAGCCCCAGCATTTT
d_gene: .; v_gene: TRBV7-9; j_gene: TRBJ1-6; abundance: .; CDR3aa: CASSLYEDSPLHF; CDR3nt: TGTGCCAGCAGCTTATATGAGGATTCACCCCTCCACTTT
d_gene: .; v_gene: TRBV2; j_gene: TRBJ2-1; abundance: once; CDR3aa: CASRGDSYNEQFF; CDR3nt: TGTGCCAGCAGGGGGGATTCCTACAATGAGCAGTTCTTC
d_gene: .; v_gene: TRBV28; j_gene: TRBJ2-1; abundance: .; CDR3aa: CASSPLVVRPWFF; CDR3nt: TGTGCCAGCAGCCCCCTGGTTGTCCGGCCCTGGTTCTTC
d_gene: TRBD2; v_gene: TRBV6-4; j_gene: TRBJ2-1; abundance: .; CDR3aa: CASSENSGGAGSNEQFF; CDR3nt: TGTGCCAGCAGCGAAAATAGCGGGGGGGCCGGTAGCAATGAGCAGTTCTTC
d_gene: .; v_gene: TRBV18; j_gene: TRBJ1-4; abundance: .; CDR3aa: CASSSRRDTTNEKLFF; CDR3nt: TGTGCCAGCTCGAGCCGGAGGGACACAACTAATGAAAAACTGTTTTTT
d_gene: .; v_gene: TRBV19; j_gene: TRBJ2-5; abundance: .; CDR3aa: CASSLQDQETQYF; CDR3nt: TGTGCCAGTAGTTTGCAGGACCAAGAGACCCAGTACTTC
d_gene: .; v_gene: TRBV19; j_gene: TRBJ2-1; abundance: .; CDR3aa: CASSSSGSHYNEQFF; CDR3nt: TGTGCCAGTAGTTCATCTGGGAGTCACTACAATGAGCAGTTCTTC
d_gene: TRBD1; v_gene: TRBV18; j_gene: TRBJ1-1; abundance: .; CDR3aa: CASSAGQGNTEAFF; CDR3nt: TGTGCCAGCTCAGCAGGACAGGGGAACACTGAAGCTTTCTTT
d_gene: .; v_gene: TRBV6-5; j_gene: TRBJ1-1; abundance: .; CDR3aa: CASSYLRAGVTEAFF; CDR3nt: TGTGCCAGCAGTTACCTCAGGGCCGGGGTCACTGAAGCTTTCTTT
d_gene: .; v_gene: TRBV7-9; j_gene: TRBJ1-2; abundance: .; CDR3aa: CASSFVGMNGYTF; CDR3nt: TGTGCCAGCAGCTTTGTCGGGATGAATGGCTACACCTTC
d_gene: .; v_gene: TRBV13; j_gene: TRBJ2-7; abundance: .; CDR3aa: CASSNRPGIPTYEQYF; CDR3nt: TGTGCCAGCAGCAACCGTCCCGGGATCCCCACCTACGAGCAGTACTTC